This T cell receptor (beta chain) stems from a study of control samples from healthy donors and cancer patients. Trimming shortened V by 2 bases and J by 7 bases, and 8 bases separated the two germline ends. Germline V gene data show CDR1 as LNHDA and CDR2 as SQIVND (reference sequence). This CDR3 spans 13 amino acids. The protocol was immunoSEQ multiplex PCR, while the TCRdb copy is restricted to in-frame clones and leaves out a portion. This table has 150,000 to 200,000 clones, 92% appearing once. This clonotype was obtained from a woman under 40 in good health. The specimen was blood. This sequence joins TRBV19 and TRBJ2-2, with no clear D. In nucleotides, the CDR3 is TGTGCCAGTAGTATAACACCGCACGGGGAGCTGTTTTTT. It is translated as CASSITPHGELFF.